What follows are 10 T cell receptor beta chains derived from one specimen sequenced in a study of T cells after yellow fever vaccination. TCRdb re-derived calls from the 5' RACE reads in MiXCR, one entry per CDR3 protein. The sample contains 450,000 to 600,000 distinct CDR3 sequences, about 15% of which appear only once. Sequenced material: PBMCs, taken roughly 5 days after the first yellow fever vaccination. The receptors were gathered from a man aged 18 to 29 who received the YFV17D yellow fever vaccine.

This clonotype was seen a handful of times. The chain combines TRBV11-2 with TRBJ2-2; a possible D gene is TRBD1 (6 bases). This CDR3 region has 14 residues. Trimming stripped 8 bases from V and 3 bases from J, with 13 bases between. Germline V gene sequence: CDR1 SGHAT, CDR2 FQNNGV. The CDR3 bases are TGTGCCAGCCTCCGGACAGCCCACACCGGGGAGCTGTTTTTT. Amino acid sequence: CASLRTAHTGELFF.

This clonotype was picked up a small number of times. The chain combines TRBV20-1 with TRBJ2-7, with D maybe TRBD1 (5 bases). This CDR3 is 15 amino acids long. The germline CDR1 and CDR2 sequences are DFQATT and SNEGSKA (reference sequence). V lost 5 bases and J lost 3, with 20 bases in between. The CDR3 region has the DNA TGCAGTGCTGCCAGACAGTTTTGGGTAGACTACGAGCAGTACTTC. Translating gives CSAARQFWVDYEQYF.

This chain's CDR3 is CSADPGVADTQYF. For the CDR3, the DNA is TGCAGCGCCGATCCCGGGGTCGCAGATACGCAGTATTTT. V is TRBV29-1 and J is TRBJ2-3; tentatively, D is TRBD2 (5 bases). Trimming shortened V by 7 bases and J by 4 bases, and 15 bases separated the two germline ends. The CDR3 covers 13 residues. Germline-derived CDR1 and CDR2 are SQVTM and ANQGSEA.

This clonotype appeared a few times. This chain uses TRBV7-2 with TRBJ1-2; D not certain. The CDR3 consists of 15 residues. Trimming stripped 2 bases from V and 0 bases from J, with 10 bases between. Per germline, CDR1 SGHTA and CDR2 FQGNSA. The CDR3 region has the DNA TGTGCCAGCAGCTTACAGACTGGACCTAACTATGGCTACACCTTC. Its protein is CASSLQTGPNYGYTF.

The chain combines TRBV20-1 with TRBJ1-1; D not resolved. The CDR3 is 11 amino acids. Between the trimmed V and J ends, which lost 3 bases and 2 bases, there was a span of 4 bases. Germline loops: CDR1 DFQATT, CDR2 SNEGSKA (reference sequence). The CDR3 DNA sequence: TGCAGTGCTAGCGATAACACTGAAGCTTTCTTT. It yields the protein CSASDNTEAFF.

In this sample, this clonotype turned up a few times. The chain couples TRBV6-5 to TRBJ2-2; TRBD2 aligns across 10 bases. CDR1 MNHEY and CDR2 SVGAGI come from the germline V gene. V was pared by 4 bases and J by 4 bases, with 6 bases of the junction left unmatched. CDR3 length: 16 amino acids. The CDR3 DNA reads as TGTGCCAGCAGTTCGAGCGGGGGGGTTGGCACCGGGGAGCTGTTTTTT. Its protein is CASSSSGGVGTGELFF.

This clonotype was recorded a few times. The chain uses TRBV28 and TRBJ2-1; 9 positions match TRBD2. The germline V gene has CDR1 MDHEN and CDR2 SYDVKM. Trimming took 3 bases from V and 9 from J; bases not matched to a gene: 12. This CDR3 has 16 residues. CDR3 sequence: CASSFVGQRGVGEQFF. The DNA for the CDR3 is TGTGCCAGCAGTTTCGTGGGCCAGCGGGGGGTCGGTGAGCAGTTCTTC. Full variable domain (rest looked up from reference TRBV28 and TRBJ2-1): DVKVTQSSRYLVKRTGEKVFLECVQDMDHENMFWYRQDPGLGLRLIYFSYDVKMKEKGDIPEGYSVSREKKERFSLILESASTNQTSMYLCASSFVGQRGVGEQFFGPGTRLTVL.

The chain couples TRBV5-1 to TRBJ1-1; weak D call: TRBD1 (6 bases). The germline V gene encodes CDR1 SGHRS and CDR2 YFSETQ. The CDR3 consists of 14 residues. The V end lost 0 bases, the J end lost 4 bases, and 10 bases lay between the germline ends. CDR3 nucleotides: TGCGCCAGCAGCTTGGGACAGGTGGGCACTGAAGCTTTCTTT. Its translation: CASSLGQVGTEAFF.

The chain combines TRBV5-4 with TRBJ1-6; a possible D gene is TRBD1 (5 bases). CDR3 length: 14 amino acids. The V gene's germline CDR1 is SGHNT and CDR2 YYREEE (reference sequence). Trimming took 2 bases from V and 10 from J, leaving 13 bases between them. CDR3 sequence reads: CASSFGRVNSPLHF. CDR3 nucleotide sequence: TGTGCCAGCAGCTTCGGCAGGGTAAACTCACCCCTCCACTTT.

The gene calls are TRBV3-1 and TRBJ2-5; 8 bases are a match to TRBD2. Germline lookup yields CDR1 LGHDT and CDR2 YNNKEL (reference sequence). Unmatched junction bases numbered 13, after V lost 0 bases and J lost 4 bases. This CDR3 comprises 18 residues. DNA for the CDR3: TGTGCCAGCAGCCAAGATCTGCGCGGGGGGACGCGAGCAGAGACCCAGTACTTC. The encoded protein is CASSQDLRGGTRAETQYF.